This TCR beta chain originates from a study of blood T cell repertoires in COVID-19. V lost 6 bases, J lost 1 base, and 13 bases lay in between. The CDR3 is 15 amino acids. Germline V gene sequence: CDR1 KGHSH, CDR2 LQKENI. Original handling: Amplification from reference gene primers served as the basis for estimated nucleated cell counts. Sequenced by immunoSEQ multiplex PCR; TCRdb stores in-frame clones only, minus some. D and trimming come from the DNA, and the V and J calls and clone size come from that table. In the table there are a few hundred thousand clones, more than 75% of which are singletons.

The sample consisted of peripheral blood. The chain carries TRBV18 and TRBJ2-1; D unclear. The source is a woman between 50 and 59 years old with acute or convalescent COVID-19. CDR3 sequence (DNA): TGTGCCAGCTCCCCTACGACAACTTCCTACAATGAGCAGTTCTTC. It yields the protein CASSPTTTSYNEQFF.